This entry lists 29 T cell receptor beta chains sequenced from one sample in a study of graft-versus-host responses after intestinal transplantation. Assay: immunoSEQ multiplex PCR; the TCRdb copy retains only in-frame clones and omits some. The repertoire consists of around 40,000 clones, with under 85% occurring once and the leading ten covering 3.5%. The starting material was PBMCs, obtained about 1,000 days after transplant. Every receptor here comes from a human patient who received an intestinal transplant, so some T cells may come from the graft donor.

The J gene is TRBJ1-2, the V gene TRBV6-1; a weak D match, TRBD1 (5 bases). Trimming removed 3 bases from V and 4 bases from J, with 9 bases in between. CDR3 length: 13 residues. Germline loops: CDR1 MNHNS, CDR2 SASEGT. The CDR3 nucleotides are TGTGCCAGCAGTGAGGGGGGGAGCTATGGCTACACCTTC. Translated, it gives CASSEGGSYGYTF.

V usage is TRBV10-3 and J usage is TRBJ1-1; D unclear. Germline V gives CDR1 ENHRY, CDR2 SYGVKD. V lost 3 bases to trimming and J lost 5 bases, with 10 bases between them. The CDR3 length is 13 residues. This CDR3 reads CAISDNSLTEAFF. CDR3 bases: TGTGCCATCAGTGATAACAGCTTAACTGAAGCTTTCTTT.

The V and J genes are TRBV13 and TRBJ2-2; 11 bases are a match to TRBD1. This CDR3 region has 16 residues. Germline CDR1 and CDR2: PRHDT and FYEKMQ (reference sequence). V shed 3 bases, J shed 6 bases, and the junction held 6 bases outside the gene matches. The CDR3 protein is CASSFGTGGWAGELFF. The CDR3 DNA is TGTGCCAGCAGCTTCGGGACAGGGGGTTGGGCCGGGGAGCTGTTTTTT.

The rearrangement uses TRBV20-1 and TRBJ1-2; 7 nucleotides match TRBD1. Germline V CDR1 and CDR2: DFQATT, SNEGSKA (reference sequence). V shed 4 bases and J 7 bases; nucleotides not matched to a gene: 3. The CDR3 runs 11 residues. The CDR3 DNA reads as TGCAGTGCTATACAGGGGCTTGGCTACACCTTC. Translated: CSAIQGLGYTF.

This clone occurred once. The chain employs TRBV11-2 and TRBJ2-7; 10 positions agree with TRBD2. Germline CDR1 reads SGHAT; CDR2 reads FQNNGV. With 5 bases clipped from V and 4 bases from J, the junction kept 5 bases outside the gene matches. This CDR3 region has 14 residues. The CDR3 DNA sequence: TGTGCCAGCAGCCGTGGACTAGCGGAGTACGAGCAGTACTTC. It is translated as CASSRGLAEYEQYF.

The chain uses TRBV7-6 and TRBJ2-5, with D unresolved. V was shortened by 5 bases and J by 3 bases, with 4 bases between the two germline ends. This CDR3 region has 11 residues. CDR1 SGHVS and CDR2 FNYEAQ come from the germline V gene. CDR3 residues: CASSKKETQYF. The CDR3 bases are TGTGCCAGCAGCAAAAAAGAGACCCAGTACTTC.

Notes on this clone: The sample holds other DNA sequences that translate to the same CDR3. CDR3 sequence (DNA): TGTGCCAGCAGCGTACAAGTCGGCACCGGGGAGCTGTTTTTT. It translates to CASSVQVGTGELFF. V usage is TRBV9 and J usage is TRBJ2-2; D is ambiguous. CDR3 size: 14 residues. With 1 base removed from V and 4 bases from J, the gap between germline ends came to 8 bases. Germline CDR1 SGDLS, CDR2 YYNGEE.

The chain's CDR3 is CASSFDLDYEQYF. In DNA, the CDR3 is TGTGCCAGCAGCTTCGACCTAGACTACGAGCAGTACTTC. This chain joins TRBV7-2 and TRBJ2-7; D remains ambiguous. The V gene lost 3 bases and the J gene lost 3 bases, with 9 bases spanning the gap. The germline V gene encodes CDR1 SGHTA and CDR2 FQGNSA. The CDR3 spans 13 residues.

The chain links TRBV7-2 to TRBJ2-5, with 10 bases lining up with TRBD1. The CDR3 has 15 residues. CDR1 is SGHTA, CDR2 FQGNSA, per germline. V dropped 5 bases and J dropped 6; count of bases not matched to a gene: 9. CDR3 DNA sequence: TGTGCCAGCAGCGCCACCGGGACAGGGGAACAGACCCAGTACTTC. Protein product: CASSATGTGEQTQYF.

V usage is TRBV5-6 and J usage is TRBJ2-4; 8 nucleotides align to TRBD1. This CDR3 spans 18 amino acids. J gave up 1 base and V 0 bases, and 9 bases lay outside the gene matches. Germline V gives CDR1 SGHDT, CDR2 YYEEEE. CDR3 DNA: TGTGCCAGCAGCTTGGGCCAGGGGGCGCTTGGGGCCAAAAACATTCAGTACTTC. It yields the protein CASSLGQGALGAKNIQYF.

V usage is TRBV11-1 and J usage is TRBJ2-5, with 10 bases identical to TRBD1. V was pared by 4 bases and J by 5 bases, with 7 bases of the junction left unmatched. Germline CDR1 SGHAT, CDR2 FQDESV (reference sequence). The CDR3 extends over 15 amino acids. The CDR3 coding sequence is TGTGCCAGCAGCTCCGGGACAGGGGTCGGGGAGACCCAGTACTTC. This gives the protein CASSSGTGVGETQYF.

This CDR3 reads CASSLPGPPGTEAFF. The CDR3 coding sequence is TGTGCCAGCAGCCTCCCGGGTCCCCCGGGCACTGAAGCTTTCTTT. This rearrangement joins TRBV5-4 to TRBJ1-1; D ambiguous. CDR1 SGHNT and CDR2 YYREEE come from the germline V gene (reference sequence). V gave up 4 bases and J gave up 4 bases, with 17 bases separating them. The CDR3 is 15 amino acids.

This chain links TRBV23-1 with TRBJ1-5, with 10 bases that match TRBD1. TRBV23-1 is an open reading frame whose function is uncertain. This CDR3 has 18 amino acids. V trimming: 4 bases; J trimming: 2 bases; junction bases outside the gene matches: 11. In DNA, the CDR3 is TGCGCCAGCAGTCGAATCACAGGGACAGGGGTACGCAATCAGCCCCAGCATTTT. It translates to CASSRITGTGVRNQPQHF.

This chain joins TRBV5-6 and TRBJ2-1, with D unresolved. CDR1 is SGHDT, CDR2 YYEEEE, per germline. V lost 4 bases and J lost 2, with 13 bases in between. The CDR3 is made up of 15 amino acids. The CDR3 reads CASSTPGLAYNEQFF. As DNA, the CDR3 is TGTGCCAGCAGCACCCCCGGGCTAGCCTACAATGAGCAGTTCTTC.

In DNA, the CDR3 is TGTGCCAGCAGCCTGGAGTTCGGGACGATCTCTGGAAACACCATATATTTT. Its translation is CASSLEFGTISGNTIYF. The chain recombines TRBV5-5 with TRBJ1-3, with D perhaps matching TRBD1 (5 bases). The CDR3 sequence is 17 residues long. CDR1 and CDR2 (germline): SGHKS, YYEKEE (reference sequence). V lost 4 bases and J lost 0, with 17 bases in between.

The chain links TRBV7-9 to TRBJ2-1; 7 nucleotides align to TRBD2. Germline V gene sequence: CDR1 SEHNR, CDR2 FQNEAQ (reference sequence). This CDR3 contains 14 residues. V trimming: 3 bases; J trimming: 5 bases; junction bases outside the gene matches: 4. CDR3 residues: CASSFQGGNNEQFF. The CDR3 DNA is TGTGCCAGCAGCTTTCAGGGAGGGAACAATGAGCAGTTCTTC.

This clone was counted a few times. This chain links TRBV16 with TRBJ1-3; TRBD1 might be the D (5 bases). Germline CDR1 reads KGHSY; CDR2 reads FQNENV. The CDR3 spans 14 residues. V gave up 8 bases and J gave up 1 base, with 12 bases separating them. CDR3 DNA sequence: TGTGCCAGCGGGACGGTCCCATCTGGAAACACCATATATTTT. Translation: CASGTVPSGNTIYF.

The chain uses TRBV6-1 and TRBJ2-3, with 11 positions matching TRBD2. CDR3 length equals 17 residues. V was clipped by 0 bases and J by 1 base; unmatched bases: 3. From germline, CDR1 is MNHNS and CDR2 SASEGT. As DNA, the CDR3 is TGTGCCAGCAGTGAAGCAATAGCGGGGGGGGGCACAGATACGCAGTATTTT. Translation: CASSEAIAGGGTDTQYF.

The genes are TRBV6-4 and TRBJ2-3; 8 nucleotides match TRBD1. The CDR3 runs 14 residues. The V and J ends lost 3 bases and 2 bases, in that order; junction bases with no gene match: 1. Per the germline V gene, CDR1 is MRHNA and CDR2 is SNTAGT. The CDR3 DNA reads TGTGCCAGCAGTGAGGGACAGGACACAGATACGCAGTATTTT. Translated: CASSEGQDTDTQYF.

The table lists this clone with a count of one. The CDR3 loop reads CASSLSKTGNRGRRGTEAFF. CDR3 coding DNA: TGTGCCAGCAGTTTATCGAAGACCGGGAACAGGGGGCGGAGAGGCACTGAAGCTTTCTTT. The chain recombines TRBV28 with TRBJ1-1, with 9 bases aligning to TRBD1. With V trimmed by 1 base and J by 4 bases, 19 bases remained unmatched. In germline, CDR1 is MDHEN, CDR2 SYDVKM. There are 20 residues in the CDR3.

This chain connects TRBV4-1 to TRBJ2-1; TRBD2 aligns across 13 bases. Per the germline V gene, CDR1 is MGHRA and CDR2 is YSYEKL. The J segment lost 2 bases and the V segment lost 1 base, leaving 2 bases of the junction unmatched. The CDR3 length is 17 residues. CDR3 amino acids: CASSQGGTSGTYNEQFF. CDR3 nucleotides: TGCGCCAGCAGCCAAGGGGGGACTAGCGGGACCTACAATGAGCAGTTCTTC.

V and J are TRBV19 and TRBJ2-1; the match to TRBD1 covers 7 bases. J gave up 9 bases and V 5 bases, and 13 bases lay outside the gene matches. Germline CDR1 and CDR2: LNHDA and SQIVND (reference sequence). There are 15 residues in the CDR3. The CDR3 reads CASSHTPSGGTEQFF. CDR3 DNA sequence: TGTGCCAGTAGTCATACCCCGTCAGGGGGAACTGAGCAGTTCTTC.

The chain carries TRBV27 and TRBJ1-1, with unresolved D. The germline CDR1 and CDR2 sequences are MNHEY and SMNVEV (reference sequence). The CDR3 consists of 15 residues. Trimming removed 2 bases at V and 2 bases at J, with 12 bases between. CDR3 protein: CASSLASGTNTEAFF. The CDR3 region has the DNA TGTGCCAGCAGTTTAGCGTCAGGCACCAACACTGAAGCTTTCTTT.

The chain couples TRBV28 to TRBJ1-2; D not certain. The CDR3 consists of 13 residues. Between the trimmed V and J ends, which lost 6 bases and 4 bases, there was a span of 12 bases. Per the germline V gene, CDR1 is MDHEN and CDR2 is SYDVKM. The CDR3 DNA reads as TGTGCCAGCAGGCAGCAAGGGATCTATGGCTACACCTTC. Amino acid sequence: CASRQQGIYGYTF.

This clone showed up just once. The rearrangement links TRBV28 to TRBJ2-1, with D maybe TRBD1 (5 bases). Trimming took 7 bases from V and 3 from J, leaving 13 bases between them. The CDR3 is 14 amino acids. Germline V gives CDR1 MDHEN, CDR2 SYDVKM. CDR3 amino acids: CASIKVGHYNEQFF. CDR3 nucleotides: TGTGCCAGCATCAAGGTTGGACACTACAATGAGCAGTTCTTC.

The chain carries TRBV2 and TRBJ1-6; D uncertain. The CDR3 is 11 amino acids. Trimming stripped 4 bases from V and 6 bases from J, with 1 base between. Germline V gives CDR1 SNHLY, CDR2 FYNNEI. As DNA, the CDR3 is TGTGCCAGCAGTGTTAATTCACCCCTCCACTTT. Translating it yields CASSVNSPLHF.

The chain employs TRBV11-2 and TRBJ2-5, with 13 bases that match TRBD2. The V gene's germline CDR1 is SGHAT and CDR2 FQNNGV. The CDR3 spans 13 residues. Trimming took 5 bases from V and 8 from J; bases not matched to a gene: 2. CDR3: CASSPGLAGTQYF. CDR3 sequence (DNA): TGTGCCAGCAGCCCGGGACTAGCGGGAACCCAGTACTTC.

The chain uses TRBV11-2 and TRBJ2-1; D perhaps matches TRBD2 (5 bases). This CDR3 comprises 16 residues. Per germline, CDR1 SGHAT and CDR2 FQNNGV. The germline V and J ends were trimmed by 5 bases and 6 bases, with 20 bases remaining between them. This chain's CDR3 is CASSPHRNGIVNEQFF. Here the CDR3 DNA reads TGTGCCAGCAGCCCCCACCGGAACGGGATCGTCAATGAGCAGTTCTTC.

The chain recombines TRBV28 with TRBJ1-2, with TRBD1 matching 9 bases. Trimming took 3 bases from V and 8 from J; bases not matched to a gene: 7. CDR3 size: 14 residues. The germline CDR1 and CDR2 sequences are MDHEN and SYDVKM. For the CDR3, the DNA is TGTGCCAGCAGTTTTTCGGGACAGGGCAGCGGCTACACCTTC. It yields the protein CASSFSGQGSGYTF.